The text below deals with one T cell receptor beta chain. Method: immunoSEQ multiplex PCR; TCRdb's copy keeps in-frame clones and lacks some. The sample holds some 120,000 clones, roughly 80% seen once. The CDR3 totals 15 residues. Losses at the gene ends were 4 bases for V and 3 bases for J; bases not matched to a gene: 9. Germline V gene lookup returns CDR1 LGHDT and CDR2 YNNKEL (reference sequence). This entry comes from a study of blood T cell repertoires in COVID-19. Study background: In each case, the material was cDNA or gDNA derived from T cells, B-cell-depleted T cells, or PBMCs.

This clonotype originated in a human donor in a cohort sampled during active COVID-19. The rearrangement joins TRBV3-1 (or the pseudogene TRBV3-2) to TRBJ2-7; 7 bases map to TRBD2. The sequenced sample consisted of peripheral blood. The CDR3 sequence: CASSPTGGLGYEQYF. Here the CDR3 DNA reads TGTGCCAGCAGCCCCACCGGGGGGTTGGGCTACGAGCAGTACTTC.